One and the same sample provided the 11 T cell receptor beta chains below, sequenced in a study of blood T cell repertoires in COVID-19. Profiled with immunoSEQ multiplex PCR; TCRdb holds only in-frame clones, not every one. The table records fewer than 75,000 clones, roughly 86% of them present only once. The sample consisted of peripheral blood. The receptors originated from a man between 45 and 60 years old with active COVID-19.

The chain joins TRBV24-1 to TRBJ2-1; 12 nucleotides match TRBD1. This CDR3 is built from 16 residues. Unmatched junction bases numbered 2, after V lost 4 bases and J lost 2 bases. CDR1 is KGHDR, CDR2 SFDVKD, per germline. The CDR3 nucleotides read TGTGCCACCAGTGAGGGGACAGGGGGCCCCTACAATGAGCAGTTCTTC. It is translated as CATSEGTGGPYNEQFF.

The CDR3 nucleotides are TGTGCCAGCAGCCCCGGGACAGTTAATTCACCCCTCCACTTT. Encoded protein: CASSPGTVNSPLHF. The genes are TRBV7-2 and TRBJ1-6; TRBD1 agrees at 7 bases. The V gene's germline CDR1 is SGHTA and CDR2 FQGNSA. Trimming cost V 5 bases and J 6 bases; bases outside gene matches: 4. The CDR3 sequence is 14 residues long.

The chain employs TRBV27 and TRBJ2-3; 13 bases are shared with TRBD2. This CDR3 region has 16 residues. Trimming took 2 bases from V and 3 from J; bases not matched to a gene: 2. Germline CDR1 and CDR2: MNHEY and SMNVEV (reference sequence). The CDR3 coding sequence is TGTGCCAGCAGTTTAACACTAGCGGGAGGGACAGATACGCAGTATTTT. Translated, it gives CASSLTLAGGTDTQYF.

The chain combines TRBV11-2 with TRBJ2-3; D possibly corresponds to TRBD2 (7 bases). The CDR3 covers 15 residues. CDR1 and CDR2 from the germline V gene are SGHAT and FQNNGV. V dropped 5 bases and J dropped 2 bases, with 14 bases sitting between them. CDR3 residues: CASSRGTTPTDTQYF. The DNA of the CDR3 is TGTGCCAGCAGCAGGGGGACTACCCCCACAGATACGCAGTATTTT.

The rearrangement uses TRBV10-1 and TRBJ2-5, with a weak D call TRBD1 (5 bases). The CDR3 spans 13 residues. Germline loops: CDR1 WNHNN, CDR2 SYGVQD (reference sequence). V lost 6 bases to trimming and J lost 1 base, with 9 bases between them. CDR3 in amino acids: CASRLTGQETQYF. As DNA, the CDR3 is TGCGCCAGCAGGCTTACAGGCCAAGAGACCCAGTACTTC.

The chain has TRBV6-1 and TRBJ1-2, with D unresolved. From germline, CDR1 is MNHNS and CDR2 SASEGT. V lost 2 bases to trimming and J lost 6 bases, with 7 bases between them. This CDR3 is 12 amino acids long. CDR3: CASSEFPNGYTF. The CDR3 DNA sequence: TGTGCCAGCAGTGAATTTCCCAATGGCTACACCTTC.

The chain combines TRBV5-4 with TRBJ1-1; D might be TRBD1 (5 bases). Trimming cost V 1 base and J 1 base, with 8 bases left between them. This CDR3 contains 14 residues. Germline CDR1 SGHNT, CDR2 YYREEE (reference sequence). The DNA for the CDR3 is TGTGCCAGCAGCTTGACAGGCCCGAACACTGAAGCTTTCTTT. Encoded protein: CASSLTGPNTEAFF.

The chain carries TRBV6-1 and TRBJ2-1; no reliable D call. CDR1 and CDR2 (germline): MNHNS, SASEGT. V gave up 1 base and J gave up 6 bases, with 7 bases separating them. This CDR3 is 13 amino acids long. The CDR3 DNA sequence: TGTGCCAGCAGTGAAGTGCCGGTCAATGAGCAGTTCTTC. Residues: CASSEVPVNEQFF.

The rearrangement joins TRBV24-1 to TRBJ2-2; D is possibly TRBD1 (6 bases). Per germline, CDR1 KGHDR and CDR2 SFDVKD. V lost 1 base and J lost 6, with 11 bases in between. This CDR3 region has 15 residues. CDR3 amino acids: CATSDLGQGPGELFF. CDR3 sequence (DNA): TGTGCCACCAGTGATTTAGGGCAGGGGCCCGGGGAGCTGTTTTTT.

This rearrangement joins TRBV5-1 to TRBJ2-3; 11 nucleotides align to TRBD2. This CDR3 spans 17 amino acids. Trimming at V came to 1 base and at J to 2 bases, leaving 6 bases not matched to a gene. Germline CDR1 and CDR2: SGHRS and YFSETQ. The chain's CDR3 is CASSLSSGGYSTDTQYF. The DNA of the CDR3 is TGCGCCAGCAGCTTGTCTAGCGGGGGGTATTCCACAGATACGCAGTATTTT.

The V and J genes are TRBV12-3 or TRBV12-4 and TRBJ1-2; tentatively, D is TRBD1 (6 bases). This CDR3 has 13 amino acids. V was shortened by 4 bases and J by 3 bases, with 9 bases between the two germline ends. Written as DNA, the CDR3 is TGTGCCAGCAGTTCACCAGGGGACTATGGCTACACCTTC. Translating it yields CASSSPGDYGYTF.